This entry is about one T cell receptor beta chain. What it binds is unknown. The sample comes from a study of human thymus T cells. Corrective heart surgery yielded resections, and these provided the thymus tissue. Infants served as donors; they were healthy and Finnish and were having corrective surgery for congenital heart defects. CDR1 and CDR2 (germline): LNHDA, SQIVND (reference sequence). The CDR3 is 16 residues long. V was trimmed by 1 base and J by 11 bases, leaving 21 bases between them. The table came from immunoSEQ multiplex PCR; TCRdb's copy has only in-frame clones and leaves some out. Counted here are approximately 70,000 clones, roughly 94% occurring once; the ten biggest clones make up 0.03% to 0.035%. Study-level results: Related reports documented highly overlapping thymic repertoires among unrelated individuals. Apparent bias marked the V and J gene usage of thymic and blood repertoires.

Sequencing input: thymus tissue. The rearrangement links TRBV19 to TRBJ1-5, with D possibly TRBD1 on 6 matching bases. The TCR originated in a girl under three years old with a congenital heart defect but otherwise immunologically healthy. DNA for the CDR3: TGTGCCAGTAGTATAGGAAATCTGTCCAGGGGCAAGACCCAGCATTTT. It specifies CASSIGNLSRGKTQHF.